The rows below give T cell receptor beta chains drawn from one sample of a study of cytomegalovirus exposure and HLA in healthy donors. The protocol was immunoSEQ multiplex PCR, while the TCRdb copy is restricted to in-frame clones and leaves out a portion. The sample comprises about 270,000 clones, approximately 70% of which are singletons, and under 3% rests with the top ten. Source material: PBMCs. These receptor sequences come from a female donor in good health and CMV-seronegative. Both conserved end residues are part of each CDR3. Rows give clone size only sometimes, using once, few, many, or a class for an expanded clone.

clone size	J gene	V gene	CDR3 protein
-	TRBJ2-2	TRBV5-4	CASSLVGGRNTGELFF
-	TRBJ1-1	TRBV29-1	CSVLRVTGGEAFF
-	TRBJ2-7	TRBV5-1	CASSLDRGGGSYEQYF
once	TRBJ1-6	TRBV11-3	CASSSDSFDSPLHF
-	TRBJ1-5	TRBV19	CASSIGPGVIGAQHF
-	TRBJ1-1	TRBV5-1	CASSRETGGAYTEAFF
-	TRBJ2-7	TRBV14	CASSQGTGGAYEQYF
few	TRBJ2-1	TRBV29-1	CSVPRTSGRANEQFF
few	TRBJ2-1	TRBV11-1	CASSGDNEQFF
-	TRBJ1-1	TRBV7-3	CASSSTGGNTEAFF
-	TRBJ2-5	TRBV4-1	CASSQGGGWETQYF
-	TRBJ1-5	TRBV7-9	CASSITGTGAESNQPQHF
-	TRBJ2-2	TRBV5-1	CASSLFRAPTRDLNTGELFF
-	TRBJ1-4	TRBV5-1	CASRTVPTNEKLFF
few	TRBJ2-2	TRBV29-1	CSVEEGQGVTGELFF
-	TRBJ2-5	TRBV29-1	CSVVWTSGFQETQYF
-	TRBJ2-1	TRBV5-1	CASSLIPSGLYNEQFF
-	TRBJ2-6	TRBV28	CASSGGTGANVLTF
-	TRBJ2-1	TRBV5-1	CASSGGDDEQFF
few	TRBJ2-1	TRBV5-1	CASSLPGGQNNEQFF
-	TRBJ2-3	TRBV29-1	CSVVALQERTDTQYF
few	TRBJ1-1	TRBV11-3	CASRLGHQYTEAFF
-	TRBJ1-1	TRBV2	CASRAGHLNTEAFF
few	TRBJ2-3	TRBV5-1	CASSSLAPYTFGTDTQYF
few	TRBJ1-2	TRBV19	CASSTPGLNAGYTF
few	TRBJ1-1	TRBV7-9	CASSSRVDTEAFF
-	TRBJ2-1	TRBV5-1	CASSRTSGMNYNEQFF
-	TRBJ2-7	TRBV19	CASSIDQGFGEQYF
-	TRBJ2-7	TRBV7-9	CSSSLSPSEQYF
-	TRBJ2-2	TRBV6-1	CASSVTSITGELFF
once	TRBJ2-7	TRBV9	CASSPTPGSPGYEQYF
-	TRBJ2-1	TRBV4-1	CASSPPSDRGSYNEQFF
-	TRBJ2-7	TRBV6-1	CASRRGETGTYEQYF